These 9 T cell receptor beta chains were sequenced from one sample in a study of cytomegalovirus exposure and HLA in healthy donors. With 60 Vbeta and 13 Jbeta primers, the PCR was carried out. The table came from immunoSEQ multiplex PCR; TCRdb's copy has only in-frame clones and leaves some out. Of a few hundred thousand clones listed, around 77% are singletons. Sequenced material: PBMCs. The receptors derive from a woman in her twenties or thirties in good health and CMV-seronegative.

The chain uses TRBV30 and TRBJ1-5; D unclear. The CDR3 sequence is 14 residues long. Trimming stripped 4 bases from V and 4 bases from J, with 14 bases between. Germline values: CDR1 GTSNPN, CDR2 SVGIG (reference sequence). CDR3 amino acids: CAWTPGGVNQPQHF. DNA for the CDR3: TGTGCCTGGACCCCCGGCGGGGTAAATCAGCCCCAGCATTTT.

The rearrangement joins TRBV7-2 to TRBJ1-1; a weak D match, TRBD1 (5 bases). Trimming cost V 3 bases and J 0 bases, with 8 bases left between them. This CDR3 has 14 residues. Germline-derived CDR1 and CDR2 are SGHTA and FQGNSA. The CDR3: CASSFDRLNTEAFF. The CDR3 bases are TGTGCCAGCAGCTTTGACAGACTGAACACTGAAGCTTTCTTT.

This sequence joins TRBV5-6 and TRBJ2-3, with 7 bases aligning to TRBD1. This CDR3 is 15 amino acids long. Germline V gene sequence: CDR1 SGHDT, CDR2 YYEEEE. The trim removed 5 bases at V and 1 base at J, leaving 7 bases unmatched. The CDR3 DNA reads TGTGCCAGCAGAAGTGTAGGGACAGGCACAGATACGCAGTATTTT. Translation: CASRSVGTGTDTQYF.

For the CDR3, the DNA is TGTGCCAGCAGCTCAGACAGAGTGTTCTATGGCTACACCTTC. Protein sequence: CASSSDRVFYGYTF. This chain links TRBV7-9 with TRBJ1-2; the D gene is possibly TRBD1 (5 bases). This CDR3 has 14 residues. Looked up from germline, CDR1 is SEHNR and CDR2 is FQNEAQ (reference sequence). With 4 bases removed from V and 4 bases from J, the gap between germline ends came to 13 bases.

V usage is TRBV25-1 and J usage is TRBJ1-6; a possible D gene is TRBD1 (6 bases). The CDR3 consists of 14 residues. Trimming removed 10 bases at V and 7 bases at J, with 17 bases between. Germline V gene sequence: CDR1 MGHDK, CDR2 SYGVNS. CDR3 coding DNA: TGTGCCACCTCACGGGGGGCGACGAATTCACCCCTCCACTTT. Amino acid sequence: CATSRGATNSPLHF.

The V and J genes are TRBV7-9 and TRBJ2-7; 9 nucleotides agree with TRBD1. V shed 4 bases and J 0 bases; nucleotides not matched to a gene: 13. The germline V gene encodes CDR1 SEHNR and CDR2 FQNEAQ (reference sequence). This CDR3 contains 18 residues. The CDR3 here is CASSSKDGTGRLSYEQYF. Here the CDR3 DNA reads TGTGCCAGCAGCTCGAAAGATGGGACAGGGAGGCTCTCCTACGAGCAGTACTTC.

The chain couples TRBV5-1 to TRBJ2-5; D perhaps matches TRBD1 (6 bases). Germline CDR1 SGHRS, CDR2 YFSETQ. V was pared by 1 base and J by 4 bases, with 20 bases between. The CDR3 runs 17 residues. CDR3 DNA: TGCGCCAGCAGCTTGTACGCAGGGGAAGAAGGGGGAGAGACCCAGTACTTC. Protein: CASSLYAGEEGGETQYF.

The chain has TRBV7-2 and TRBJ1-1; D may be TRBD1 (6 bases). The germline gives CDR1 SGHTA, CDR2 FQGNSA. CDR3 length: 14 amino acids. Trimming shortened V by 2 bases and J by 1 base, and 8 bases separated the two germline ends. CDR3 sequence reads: CASSLLGQNTEAFF. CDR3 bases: TGTGCCAGCAGCTTACTGGGACAGAACACTGAAGCTTTCTTT.

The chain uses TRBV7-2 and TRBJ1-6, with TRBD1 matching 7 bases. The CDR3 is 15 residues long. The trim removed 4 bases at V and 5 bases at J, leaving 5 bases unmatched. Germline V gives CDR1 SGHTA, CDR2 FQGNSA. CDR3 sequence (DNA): TGTGCCAGCAGCTATACCGGGACAGATAATTCACCCCTCCACTTT. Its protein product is CASSYTGTDNSPLHF.